The 23 T cell receptor beta chains listed next were all sequenced from one sample in a study of blood T cells in healthy people across ages. The second PCR ran about 6 to 11 cycles with a sample-barcoded 5' primer and J-beta primers. TCRdb passed the 5' RACE reads through MiXCR, listing each CDR3 protein once. The repertoire consists of more than 700,000 distinct CDR3 sequences, with roughly 53% occurring once and the leading ten covering around 41%. Material: blood. These receptors were taken from a man older than 75 in good health.

This clonotype was observed a few times. The rearrangement uses TRBV5-1 and TRBJ2-7; maybe TRBD1 (5 bases). The J call is uncertain, as TRBJ2-5 better fits the DNA end. The CDR3 has 15 amino acids. Germline CDR1 reads SGHRS; CDR2 reads YFSETQ. CDR3 loop: CASSLGQRNQETQYF. DNA for the CDR3: TGCGCCAGCAGCTTGGGACAGCGTAATCAAGAGACCCAGTACTTC.

Concerning this clonotype: Germline and junction disagree at one end, which may indicate a read error. J is TRBJ2-1 and V is TRBV27; 8 positions agree with TRBD1. The CDR3 extends over 17 amino acids. Germline-derived CDR1 and CDR2 are MNHEY and SMNVEV (reference sequence). CDR3 region: CAGSHPIRTGMRSEQFF. CDR3 nucleotide sequence: TGTGCCGGCAGTCACCCCATTAGGACAGGGATGCGTAGTGAGCAGTTCTTC.

This sequence joins TRBV20-1 and TRBJ2-4; D possibly corresponds to TRBD1 (6 bases). The CDR3 is 14 amino acids. The germline gives CDR1 DFQATT, CDR2 SNEGSKA (reference sequence). This CDR3 is CSTGTYLAKNIQYF. The CDR3, as DNA: TGCAGCACGGGGACATACCTAGCCAAAAACATTCAGTACTTC.

V and J are TRBV9 and TRBJ2-3; D remains ambiguous. CDR3 length: 14 residues. V was pared by 0 bases and J by 4 bases, with 9 bases between. Germline assignment: CDR1 SGDLS and CDR2 YYNGEE. The CDR3 loop is CASSVEPGADTQYF. CDR3 nucleotide sequence: TGTGCCAGCAGCGTAGAGCCGGGTGCAGATACGCAGTATTTT.

This chain joins TRBV6-6 and TRBJ2-5, with D perhaps being TRBD1 or TRBD2 (5 bases each). V dropped 6 bases and J dropped 11 bases, with 16 bases sitting between them. The CDR3 is 12 residues long. Per the germline V gene, CDR1 is MNHNY and CDR2 is SVGAGI (reference sequence). CDR3 sequence reads: CASRGLGAKQYF. The CDR3 DNA sequence: TGTGCCAGCAGGGGCCTCGGGGCGAAGCAGTACTTC.

This clonotype was seen just once. A read error is possible here, since a much larger clone lies one base away. V usage is TRBV20-1 and J usage is TRBJ2-5; TRBD2 agrees at 7 bases. From germline, CDR1 is DFQATT and CDR2 SNEGSKA (reference sequence). J lost 11 bases, V lost 3 bases, and 18 bases had no gene match. The CDR3 extends over 15 amino acids. CDR3 bases: TGCAGTGCTAGGGGGCTCGGCGGGAGTTTCAATGAGCAGTACTTC. Amino acid sequence: CSARGLGGSFNEQYF.

The chain employs TRBV5-1 and TRBJ1-1; possibly TRBD1 for D (6 bases). The CDR3 is made up of 16 amino acids. In germline, CDR1 is SGHRS, CDR2 YFSETQ. V shed 4 bases and J shed 4 bases, with 20 bases lying between them. The CDR3 sequence is CASSGLTGHSTTEAFF. The CDR3, as DNA: TGCGCCAGCAGCGGACTTACAGGGCACAGCACCACTGAAGCTTTCTTT. Complete variable domain (other parts from reference TRBV5-1 and TRBJ1-1): KAGVTQTPRYLIKTRGQQVTLSCSPISGHRSVSWYQQTPGQGLQFLFEYFSETQRNKGNFPGRFSGRQFSNSRSEMNVSTLELGDSALYLCASSGLTGHSTTEAFFGQGTRLTVV.

This clonotype was recorded once. The chain couples TRBV6-5 to TRBJ2-7; 9 bases are a match to TRBD1. V lost 5 bases to trimming and J lost 1 base; unmatched junction nucleotides: 9. This CDR3 is built from 16 residues. Per the germline V gene, CDR1 is MNHEY and CDR2 is SVGAGI. The CDR3 DNA is TGTGCCAGCAGTCCTTTCTGGGGACAGGGTTCCTACGAGCAGTACTTC. It specifies CASSPFWGQGSYEQYF.

There are a few counts of this clonotype. The CDR3 loop is CSAWAGGYTF. CDR3 nucleotides: TGCAGCGCTTGGGCGGGTGGCTACACCTTC. This chain uses TRBV29-1 with TRBJ1-2, with D unresolved. The germline gives CDR1 SQVTM, CDR2 ANQGSEA. V gave up 7 bases and J gave up 7 bases, with 10 bases separating them. The length of the CDR3 is 10 residues. The full variable domain, its missing parts supplied by reference TRBV29-1 and TRBJ1-2, is SAVISQKPSRDICQRGTSLTIQCQVDSQVTMMFWYRQQPGQSLTLIATANQGSEATYESGFVIDKFPISRPNLTFSTLTVSNMSPEDSSIYLCSAWAGGYTFGSGTRLTVV.

This chain connects TRBV6-1 to TRBJ2-5, with D tentatively TRBD2 (6 bases). Trimming pared 3 bases from V and 4 bases from J, leaving 9 bases between. The CDR3 runs 13 residues. The germline gives CDR1 MNHNS, CDR2 SASEGT. CDR3 sequence: CASSDPGGETQYF. As DNA, the CDR3 is TGTGCCAGCAGTGATCCCGGGGGAGAGACCCAGTACTTC.

This chain uses TRBV11-1 with TRBJ2-1; 7 nucleotides line up with TRBD2. The CDR3 loop spans 16 amino acids. The junction had 12 bases not matched to a gene; V was cut back by 8 bases and J by 2 bases. Germline-derived CDR1 and CDR2 are SGHAT and FQDESV (reference sequence). The CDR3 sequence is CASGRWEGLTYNEQFF. In nucleotides, the CDR3 is TGTGCCAGCGGACGATGGGAGGGGCTGACCTACAATGAGCAGTTCTTC.

V is TRBV2 and J is TRBJ2-3; D is perhaps TRBD2 (7 bases). The V end lost 1 base, the J end lost 14 bases, and 16 bases lay between the germline ends. Germline V CDR1 and CDR2: SNHLY, FYNNEI. The CDR3 has 13 amino acids. The CDR3, as DNA: TGTGCCAGCAGTGAAGGTTTCGGGGGGCGGGCGTATTTT. Translation gives CASSEGFGGRAYF.

This clonotype has more than one count but fewer than ten. The chain combines TRBV7-2 with TRBJ2-5, with D unclear. The last part of the DNA fits TRBJ2-7 better; the J call may be wrong. This CDR3 spans 13 amino acids. Germline CDR1 reads SGHTA; CDR2 reads FQGNSA. The CDR3 coding sequence is TGTGCCAGCAGCTTAGCGCTACCCAACGAGCAGTACTTC. The encoded protein is CASSLALPNEQYF.

The chain is built from TRBV3-1 and TRBJ2-2, with D perhaps matching TRBD1 or TRBD2 (5 bases each). The germline V gene has CDR1 LGHDT and CDR2 YNNKEL (reference sequence). The CDR3 runs 17 residues. Trimming removed 1 base from V and 0 bases from J, with 12 bases in between. CDR3 sequence: CASSQVGDRSNTGELFF. The DNA of the CDR3 is TGTGCCAGCAGCCAAGTAGGGGACCGATCGAACACCGGGGAGCTGTTTTTT.

This clonotype was observed a few times. The J gene is TRBJ2-7, the V gene TRBV25-1; 8 nucleotides match TRBD2. Looked up from germline, CDR1 is MGHDK and CDR2 is SYGVNS. CDR3 length: 15 amino acids. The V segment lost 3 bases and the J segment 4 bases; nucleotides outside the gene matches: 8. The CDR3 loop is CASSESSGLPYEQYF. CDR3 nucleotides: TGTGCCAGCAGTGAGTCTAGCGGGTTGCCGTACGAGCAGTACTTC.

This clonotype was detected only a few times. Just one base apart from a much larger clone, this may be a read error. The rearrangement joins TRBV5-1 to TRBJ2-1, with a tentative D call TRBD2 (6 bases). Gene TRBJ2-7 matches the end of the DNA better, so the J call may be wrong. Germline values: CDR1 SGHRS, CDR2 YFSETQ. The CDR3 totals 15 residues. CDR3 loop: CASSLVAGSNNEQYF. The CDR3 region has the DNA TGCGCCAGCAGCTTGGTGGCGGGGTCGAACAATGAGCAGTACTTC.

This clonotype was counted a few times. DNA of the CDR3: TGTGCCAGCAGGCCGATAGTCAGGGATACGCAGTATTTT. As protein: CASRPIVRDTQYF. The rearrangement uses TRBV25-1 and TRBJ2-3, with no clear D. With 6 bases removed from V and 6 bases from J, the gap between germline ends came to 13 bases. The CDR3 contains 13 residues. Germline V CDR1 and CDR2: MGHDK, SYGVNS.

This clonotype came up once. This rearrangement joins TRBV14 to TRBJ2-3; weak D call: TRBD1 (5 bases). From germline, CDR1 is SGHDN and CDR2 FVKESK. This CDR3 contains 15 residues. The V and J ends lost 3 bases and 5 bases respectively, with 15 bases between them. For the CDR3, the DNA is TGTGCCAGCAGCCATTCTGGGGCCCGGAGAGATACGCAGTATTTT. Encoded protein: CASSHSGARRDTQYF.

V and J are TRBV9 and TRBJ1-1, with D tentatively TRBD1 (5 bases). The CDR3 has 14 amino acids. Trimming took 0 bases from V and 5 from J, leaving 11 bases between them. CDR1 SGDLS and CDR2 YYNGEE come from the germline V gene. For the CDR3, the DNA is TGTGCCAGCAGCGTAGACCTCGGGGGGACTGAAGCTTTCTTT. Its translation is CASSVDLGGTEAFF.

This chain uses TRBV4-1 with TRBJ1-4; TRBD1 is a possible D gene (6 bases). CDR3 length equals 17 residues. Germline CDR1 reads MGHRA; CDR2 reads YSYEKL. Trimming removed 3 bases at V and 8 bases at J, with 22 bases between. The CDR3 loop reads CASSQARGGGAREKLFF. For the CDR3, the DNA is TGCGCCAGCAGCCAGGCTAGGGGGGGTGGCGCGCGGGAAAAACTGTTTTTT.

Remarks on this clonotype: A junction boundary mismatches the germline segment, possibly from a read error. V and J are TRBV6-6 and TRBJ2-1, with a tentative D call TRBD2 (5 bases). The V gene's germline CDR1 is MNHNY and CDR2 SVGAGI (reference sequence). The CDR3 length is 13 residues. CDR3 in amino acids: CASSYGGPDEQFF. DNA for the CDR3: TGCGCCAGCAGTTACGGCGGGCCGGATGAGCAGTTCTTC.

In this sample, this clonotype turned up once. The V and J genes are TRBV20-1 and TRBJ2-3; D uncertain. The V gene's germline CDR1 is DFQATT and CDR2 SNEGSKA (reference sequence). The V end lost 3 bases, the J end lost 2 bases, and 15 bases lay between the germline ends. The CDR3 runs 15 residues. The CDR3 DNA reads TGCAGTGCTAGGGGTTCTAGGCCGCTCACAGATACGCAGTATTTT. Its protein product is CSARGSRPLTDTQYF.

The chain links TRBV20-1 to TRBJ1-6, with TRBD1 identical over 10 bases. CDR3 length: 14 residues. After removal of 0 bases from V and 9 bases from J, the junction contained 2 bases not matched to a gene. Per the germline V gene, CDR1 is DFQATT and CDR2 is SNEGSKA (reference sequence). The CDR3 is CSAREDRGRSPLHF. CDR3 in DNA: TGCAGTGCTAGAGAAGACAGGGGGCGTTCACCCCTCCACTTT.